One T cell receptor (beta chain) is described in this entry. Its target is not known. At least 6.5 million PBMCs were isolated per sample. CDR1 and CDR2 from the germline V gene are DFQATT and SNEGSKA (reference sequence). Trimming cost V 0 bases and J 8 bases, with 16 bases left between them. The length of the CDR3 is 15 residues. These data originate in a study of blood T cells in healthy people across ages. Findings and limits, study-wide: The donors' CMV status was not determined, possibly confounding changes in expanded clonotypes. Strongly correlated with naive T cell percentage was TCR beta diversity. Because sorting was not performed, PBMCs prevented conclusive naive versus antigen-experienced comparison.

A J-beta primer mix and a sample-barcoded 5' primer were used in a second PCR of about 7 to 11 cycles. TCRdb itself ran the 5' RACE reads through MiXCR, one entry per CDR3 protein. Altogether approximately 1.5 million distinct CDR3 sequences are present, about 31% being singletons, with the ten largest covering over 9%. The receptor's source is a woman aged 25 to 45 in good health. V usage is TRBV20-1 and J usage is TRBJ1-4; D is perhaps TRBD1 (5 bases). The sequencing sample was made of blood. The CDR3 reads CSARDRGAIGEKLFF. CDR3 bases: TGCAGTGCTAGAGATCGTGGGGCCATAGGCGAAAAACTGTTTTTT.